Below are 31 T cell receptor beta chains sequenced from a single sample in a study of T cells in Graves' hyperthyroidism and ophthalmopathy. TCR beta CDR3 region amplification was performed from RNA transcripts. The study used the HTBI primer set for a first-round RT-PCR of the TCR CDR3. TCRdb processed the multiplex PCR reads anew with MiXCR; each CDR3 protein has one entry. The table lists approximately 620,000 distinct CDR3 sequences, approximately 15% of them singletons. The material sequenced was blood. These receptors came from a woman in her thirties or forties with Graves' ophthalmopathy.

Worth noting for this clonotype: This may be a read error, as it is one base from a much larger clone. The chain employs TRBV7-2 and TRBJ2-1; TRBD2 might be the D (6 bases). The DNA end favors TRBJ2-7, so the J call may be wrong. CDR3 length equals 17 residues. Germline V gene sequence: CDR1 SGHTA, CDR2 FQGNSA. CDR3 protein: CASSLGRDFKTYNEQYF. As DNA, the CDR3 is TGTGCCAGCAGCTTAGGACGGGACTTCAAGACCTACAATGAGCAGTACTTC.

This clonotype has a handful of counts. The chain links TRBV4-1 to TRBJ1-5; the D is unclear. This CDR3 spans 15 amino acids. Germline V gene data show CDR1 as MGHRA and CDR2 as YSYEKL. V was trimmed by 2 bases and J by 3 bases, leaving 11 bases between them. The CDR3 region is CASSQWATPNQPQHF. CDR3 nucleotide sequence: TGCGCCAGCAGCCAATGGGCGACACCCAATCAGCCCCAGCATTTT.

This clonotype was recorded at least ten times. V gene TRBV3-1 combines with J gene TRBJ2-1; a possible D gene is TRBD1 (5 bases). The CDR3 has 14 residues. Germline V gene data show CDR1 as LGHDT and CDR2 as YNNKEL (reference sequence). Trimming stripped 8 bases from V and 8 bases from J, with 19 bases between. Here the CDR3 reads CASESGSGGDEQFF. For the CDR3, the DNA is TGTGCCAGCGAATCAGGGTCGGGCGGCGATGAGCAGTTCTTC.

This clonotype was counted at least ten times. This rearrangement joins TRBV11-2 to TRBJ1-1, with 7 bases aligning to TRBD1. Trimming removed 5 bases from V and 0 bases from J; junction bases left unmatched: 9. The CDR3 sequence is 16 residues long. Per the germline V gene, CDR1 is SGHAT and CDR2 is FQNNGV. The CDR3 spells CASSPRTGLMNTEAFF. The CDR3 DNA reads as TGTGCCAGCAGCCCCAGGACAGGTCTTATGAACACTGAAGCTTTCTTT.

This chain uses TRBV12-5 with TRBJ2-1, with 10 bases lining up with TRBD2. Per germline, CDR1 LGHNT and CDR2 FRNRAP. The CDR3 spans 17 residues. Germline trimming cut 4 bases from V and 0 bases from J; bases unmatched to any gene: 6. The CDR3 sequence is CASGSTRLAGSYNEQFF. Here the CDR3 DNA reads TGTGCTAGTGGTTCAACCCGACTAGCGGGCTCCTACAATGAGCAGTTCTTC. The complete variable domain, with remaining parts taken from reference TRBV12-5 and TRBJ2-1, reads DARVTQTPRHKVTEMGQEVTMRCQPILGHNTVFWYRQTMMQGLELLAYFRNRAPLDDSGMPKDRFSAEMPDATLATLKIQPSEPRDSAVYFCASGSTRLAGSYNEQFFGPGTRLTVL.

This clonotype has just a few counts. V gene TRBV29-1 combines with J gene TRBJ2-5; 7 bases are a match to TRBD1. J lost 5 bases, V lost 3 bases, and 9 bases had no gene match. Germline V gene sequence: CDR1 SQVTM, CDR2 ANQGSEA. The CDR3 consists of 14 residues. The chain's CDR3 is CSVDLGQLQETQYF. The CDR3 DNA follows: TGCAGCGTTGATTTGGGACAGCTCCAGGAGACCCAGTACTTC.

The table lists this clonotype with a few counts. V and J are TRBV29-1 and TRBJ1-4, with TRBD1 as a possible D gene (5 bases). Germline V gene sequence: CDR1 SQVTM, CDR2 ANQGSEA. The CDR3 is made up of 12 amino acids. Trimming cost V 8 bases and J 7 bases, with 14 bases left between them. This CDR3 is CSPWTLGEKLFF. The CDR3 nucleotides are TGCAGCCCATGGACACTCGGTGAAAAACTGTTTTTT.

This clonotype was seen only a few times. The V call is TRBV4-1, the J call TRBJ2-7, with unresolved D. Germline V gene lookup returns CDR1 MGHRA and CDR2 YSYEKL. The V and J ends lost 1 base and 0 bases respectively, with 13 bases between them. The CDR3 loop spans 16 amino acids. This chain's CDR3 is CASSQGLRGSSYEQYF. CDR3 DNA sequence: TGCGCCAGCAGCCAAGGCCTCCGCGGAAGCTCCTACGAGCAGTACTTC.

The chain has TRBV6-1 and TRBJ1-2; D possibly corresponds to TRBD1 (6 bases). This CDR3 is built from 14 residues. Germline CDR1 and CDR2: MNHNS and SASEGT. Trimming took 10 bases from V and 6 from J, leaving 21 bases between them. The CDR3 reads CATYPGGENHGYTF. In DNA form, the CDR3 reads TGTGCCACCTATCCCGGGGGCGAGAACCATGGCTACACCTTC.

The chain has TRBV27 and TRBJ2-1; 9 bases map to TRBD2. Per the germline V gene, CDR1 is MNHEY and CDR2 is SMNVEV (reference sequence). The CDR3 runs 16 residues. Losses at the gene ends were 3 bases for V and 6 bases for J; bases not matched to a gene: 9. CDR3 bases: TGTGCCAGCAGTTTTCAGGCGGGAGGGCGGAGCAATGAGCAGTTCTTC. Its translation: CASSFQAGGRSNEQFF.

The table lists this clonotype with a few counts. The chain carries TRBV5-1 and TRBJ2-1; 12 nucleotides line up with TRBD2. Germline V CDR1 and CDR2: SGHRS, YFSETQ. V shed 5 bases and J 8 bases; nucleotides not matched to a gene: 8. The CDR3 runs 15 residues. The CDR3 spells CASRTLAGGLDEQFF. In DNA form, the CDR3 reads TGCGCCAGCAGAACCCTAGCGGGGGGGCTCGATGAGCAGTTCTTC.

The rearrangement uses TRBV20-1 and TRBJ2-3, with 9 bases that match TRBD2. The germline CDR1 and CDR2 sequences are DFQATT and SNEGSKA (reference sequence). Trimming took 4 bases from V and 3 from J; bases not matched to a gene: 8. The length of the CDR3 is 15 residues. The CDR3 loop reads CSATRSGGPTDTQYF. CDR3 DNA sequence: TGCAGTGCTACCCGTAGCGGGGGCCCTACAGATACGCAGTATTTT.

V and J are TRBV3-1 and TRBJ2-5; 9 positions match TRBD2. The germline CDR1 and CDR2 sequences are LGHDT and YNNKEL (reference sequence). The ends lost 4 bases at V and 1 base at J; junction bases unmatched: 7. The CDR3 sequence is 16 residues long. CDR3 amino acids: CASSPSAGGTQETQYF. The CDR3 coding sequence is TGTGCCAGCAGCCCCTCGGCGGGGGGGACCCAAGAGACCCAGTACTTC.

The V call is TRBV2, the J call TRBJ1-4, with 7 bases aligning to TRBD1. Germline CDR1 and CDR2: SNHLY and FYNNEI. Losses at the gene ends were 9 bases for V and 4 bases for J; bases not matched to a gene: 5. There are 13 residues in the CDR3. CDR3 amino acids: CASEDRDNEKLFF. The CDR3 DNA reads TGTGCCAGTGAAGACAGGGATAATGAAAAACTGTTTTTT.

This clonotype was picked up many times. This chain links TRBV7-2 with TRBJ2-5, with a possible D match to TRBD1 (6 bases). V was shortened by 4 bases and J by 4 bases, with 16 bases between the two germline ends. CDR3 length: 15 residues. Per the germline V gene, CDR1 is SGHTA and CDR2 is FQGNSA. The CDR3 here is CASSWLQGSGETQYF. The CDR3, as DNA: TGTGCCAGCAGCTGGCTACAGGGATCGGGAGAGACCCAGTACTTC. Together with reference TRBV7-2 and TRBJ2-5, the CDR3 gives the full variable domain: GAGVSQSPSNKVTEKGKDVELRCDPISGHTALYWYRQSLGQGLEFLIYFQGNSAPDKSGLPSDRFSAERTGGSVSTLTIQRTQQEDSAVYLCASSWLQGSGETQYFGPGTRLLVL.

The rearrangement uses TRBV6-1 and TRBJ2-6; D is ambiguous. Trimming took off 6 bases at V and 0 bases at J, with 9 bases between the two ends. The CDR3 runs to 15 residues. Germline assignment: CDR1 MNHNS and CDR2 SASEGT. CDR3 coding DNA: TGTGCCAGCAGACTACACCGCTCTGGGGCCAACGTCCTGACTTTC. It specifies CASRLHRSGANVLTF.

This clonotype appeared many times. The chain joins TRBV30 to TRBJ1-1; D not certain. From germline, CDR1 is GTSNPN and CDR2 SVGIG (reference sequence). Trimming stripped 4 bases from V and 1 base from J, with 13 bases between. The CDR3 loop spans 14 amino acids. In DNA, the CDR3 is TGTGCCTGGACCACCGGGAGGCCGAACACTGAAGCTTTCTTT. Residues: CAWTTGRPNTEAFF.

The sample holds many counts of this clonotype. The rearrangement joins TRBV5-1 to TRBJ1-1; D perhaps matches TRBD1 (6 bases). Deletions cut 4 bases from V and 10 bases from J, with 23 bases between. The CDR3 is made up of 15 amino acids. Germline CDR1 and CDR2: SGHRS and YFSETQ. The CDR3 sequence: CASSLDRPIAVGAFF. The CDR3 DNA reads TGCGCCAGCAGCCTAGACAGGCCAATTGCGGTGGGAGCTTTCTTT.

This clonotype showed up many times. The CDR3 DNA reads TGTGCCAGCAGCAACGTCCCATACTACGAGCAGTACTTC. Encoded protein: CASSNVPYYEQYF. This chain links TRBV11-1 with TRBJ2-7; D is ambiguous. V was cut by 5 bases and J by 3 bases, with 11 bases left in between. Germline V gene data show CDR1 as SGHAT and CDR2 as FQDESV (reference sequence). The CDR3 is 13 amino acids.

This clonotype showed up many times. V is TRBV3-1 and J is TRBJ2-3; 10 nucleotides agree with TRBD2. This CDR3 is built from 16 residues. V shed 3 bases, J shed 5 bases, and the junction held 8 bases outside the gene matches. Germline V lookup: CDR1 LGHDT, CDR2 YNNKEL (reference sequence). The CDR3 protein is CASSQRAGGWIDTQYF. The CDR3 nucleotides are TGTGCCAGCAGCCAGAGAGCGGGGGGGTGGATAGATACGCAGTATTTT.

This clonotype was seen many times. The rearrangement joins TRBV12-3 or TRBV12-4 to TRBJ2-2, with TRBD2 identical over 7 bases. This CDR3 has 13 residues. Trimming at V came to 8 bases and at J to 3 bases, leaving 3 bases not matched to a gene. The CDR3 reads CASSRGYTGELFF. For the CDR3, the DNA is TGTGCCAGCTCGCGGGGGTACACCGGGGAGCTGTTTTTT.

This clonotype was detected many times. This chain links TRBV18 with TRBJ2-3; a weak D match, TRBD1 (6 bases). With 5 bases removed from V and 1 base from J, the gap between germline ends came to 13 bases. The germline gives CDR1 KGHSH, CDR2 LQKENI. There are 15 residues in the CDR3. CDR3 sequence (DNA): TGTGCCAGCTCAAAACAGGGTGAGGGCACAGATACGCAGTATTTT. Its protein is CASSKQGEGTDTQYF.

The chain recombines TRBV6-1 with TRBJ1-6; 7 bases align to TRBD1. Germline V CDR1 and CDR2: MNHNS, SASEGT. This CDR3 has 16 amino acids. V gave up 2 bases and J gave up 6 bases; unmatched junction bases: 7. CDR3 residues: CASSERGGRTNSPLHF. In DNA form, the CDR3 reads TGTGCCAGCAGTGAAAGAGGGGGCCGGACTAATTCACCCCTCCACTTT.

Comments on this clonotype: This may be a read error, as it is one base from a much larger clone. This chain uses TRBV5-1 with TRBJ1-1; no clear D gene. The CDR3 spans 13 residues. Germline assignment: CDR1 SGHRS and CDR2 YFSETQ. V dropped 3 bases and J dropped 6 bases, with 12 bases sitting between them. The CDR3 DNA follows: TGCGCCAGCAGCTGGCGGGGAGACGCTGAAGCTTTCTTT. This gives the protein CASSWRGDAEAFF.

This clonotype was seen at least ten times. The rearrangement uses TRBV20-1 and TRBJ2-7; 12 bases line up with TRBD2. CDR3 length equals 14 residues. Germline CDR1 is DFQATT and CDR2 is SNEGSKA (reference sequence). V trimming: 0 bases; J trimming: 6 bases; junction bases outside the gene matches: 3. DNA for the CDR3: TGCAGTGCTAGAGAGACTAGCGGGAGAGGCGAGCAGTACTTC. Protein: CSARETSGRGEQYF.

Of note for this clonotype: This may stem from a read error, because a much larger clone lies one nucleotide away. Without the conserved terminal phenylalanine or tryptophan, this CDR3 likely stems from a read error. This CDR3 reads CASNDGLLNTEAFS. The CDR3 coding sequence is TGTGCCAGCAACGACGGCTTACTGAACACTGAAGCTTTCTCT. The chain couples TRBV12-3 or TRBV12-4 to TRBJ1-1; D is unresolved. Trimming shortened V by 7 bases and J by 0 bases, and 12 bases separated the two germline ends. The CDR3 is made up of 14 amino acids.

This clonotype was seen many times. The rearrangement uses TRBV7-8 and TRBJ1-4; D gene uncertain. The germline V and J ends were trimmed by 3 bases and 0 bases, with 8 bases remaining between them. The germline V gene encodes CDR1 SGHVS and CDR2 FQNEAQ. This CDR3 has 15 residues. CDR3 region: CASSFNTATNEKLFF. Here the CDR3 DNA reads TGTGCCAGCAGCTTTAACACTGCAACTAATGAAAAACTGTTTTTT. Using reference TRBV7-8 and TRBJ1-4 for the parts outside the CDR3, the full variable domain is GAGVSQSPRYKVAKRGQDVALRCDPISGHVSLFWYQQALGQGPEFLTYFQNEAQLDKSGLPSDRFFAERPEGSVSTLKIQRTQQEDSAVYLCASSFNTATNEKLFFGSGTQLSVL.

The chain joins TRBV4-1 to TRBJ1-2, with TRBD1 matching over 8 bases. The germline V gene encodes CDR1 MGHRA and CDR2 YSYEKL. The CDR3 is 16 residues long. Germline trimming cut 4 bases from V and 5 bases from J; bases unmatched to any gene: 12. The CDR3 DNA is TGCGCCAGCAGCCGACCCGGGACAGGCGAAAAATATGGCTACACCTTC. It encodes CASSRPGTGEKYGYTF.

The chain joins TRBV29-1 to TRBJ2-3; the D gene is possibly TRBD2 (6 bases). Germline CDR1 SQVTM, CDR2 ANQGSEA. The CDR3 loop spans 15 amino acids. V lost 0 bases, J lost 5 bases, and 15 bases lay in between. The CDR3 sequence is CSVEDRGALLDTQYF. CDR3 DNA: TGCAGCGTTGAAGATCGCGGGGCCTTATTAGATACGCAGTATTTT.

This clonotype was detected many times. CDR3: CASSYQPGTTGSNREQFF. CDR3 nucleotides: TGTGCCAGCAGTTATCAACCCGGCACAACAGGGAGTAATCGTGAGCAGTTCTTC. The V and J genes are TRBV27 and TRBJ2-1; possible D gene TRBD1, 6 bases. With 4 bases removed from V and 9 bases from J, the gap between germline ends came to 28 bases. In germline, CDR1 is MNHEY, CDR2 SMNVEV (reference sequence). CDR3 length: 18 amino acids.

This clonotype was detected only a few times. The V gene is TRBV12-3 or TRBV12-4, the J gene TRBJ2-2, with D possibly TRBD1 on 6 matching bases. The V and J ends lost 3 bases and 4 bases respectively, with 12 bases between them. The CDR3 extends over 15 amino acids. The CDR3 DNA sequence: TGTGCCAGCAGTTTTCAGGGGCCAGGCACCGGGGAGCTGTTTTTT. This translates into CASSFQGPGTGELFF.